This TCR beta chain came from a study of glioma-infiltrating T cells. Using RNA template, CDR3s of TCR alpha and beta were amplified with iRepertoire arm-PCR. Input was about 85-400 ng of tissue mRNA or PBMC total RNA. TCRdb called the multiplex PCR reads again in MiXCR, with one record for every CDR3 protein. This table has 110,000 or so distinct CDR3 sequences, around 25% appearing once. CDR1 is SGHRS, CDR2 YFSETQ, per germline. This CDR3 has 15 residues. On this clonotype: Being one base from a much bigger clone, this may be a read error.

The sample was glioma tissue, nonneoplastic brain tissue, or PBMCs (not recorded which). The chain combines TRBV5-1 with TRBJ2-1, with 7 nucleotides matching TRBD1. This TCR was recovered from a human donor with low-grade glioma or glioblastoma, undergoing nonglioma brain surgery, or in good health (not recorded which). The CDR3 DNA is TGCGCCAGCAGCTTCGTAACAGGGGCCTACAATGAGCAGCTCTTC. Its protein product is CASSFVTGAYNEQLF.